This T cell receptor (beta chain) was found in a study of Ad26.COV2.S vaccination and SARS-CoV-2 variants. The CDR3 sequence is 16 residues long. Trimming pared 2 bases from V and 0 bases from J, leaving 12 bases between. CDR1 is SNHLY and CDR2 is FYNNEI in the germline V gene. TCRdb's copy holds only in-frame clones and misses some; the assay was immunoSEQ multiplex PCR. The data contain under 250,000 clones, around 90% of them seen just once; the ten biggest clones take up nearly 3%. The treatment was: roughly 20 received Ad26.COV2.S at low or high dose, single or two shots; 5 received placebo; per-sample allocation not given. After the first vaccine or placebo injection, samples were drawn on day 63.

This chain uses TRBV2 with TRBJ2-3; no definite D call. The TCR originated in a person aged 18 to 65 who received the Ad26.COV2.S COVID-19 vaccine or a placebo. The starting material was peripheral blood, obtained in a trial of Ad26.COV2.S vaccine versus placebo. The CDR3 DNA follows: TGTGCCAGCAGTGAATTGGACCGAATGAGCACAGATACGCAGTATTTT. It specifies CASSELDRMSTDTQYF.